This T cell receptor beta chain was sequenced for a study of blood T cell repertoires in COVID-19. This CDR3 is 13 amino acids long. Germline CDR1 is LNHDA and CDR2 is SQIVND (reference sequence). V lost 6 bases, J lost 7 bases, and 10 bases lay in between. Some clones are missing from TCRdb's copy, which holds only in-frame ones; the method was immunoSEQ multiplex PCR. The sample carries over 200,000 clones, over 70% recorded once. The specimen was peripheral blood. V is TRBV19 and J is TRBJ1-6; D gene ambiguous. The TCR was taken from a woman aged 80 or older with acute or convalescent COVID-19. CDR3 region: CASRPGINSPLHF. Written as DNA, the CDR3 is TGTGCCAGTAGGCCCGGGATAAATTCACCCCTCCACTTT.